The entry below describes one T cell receptor beta chain. The antigen remains undetermined. As to treatment: oral pan-JAK inhibitor, 5-10 mg twice daily. Lesional scalp punch biopsies and peripheral blood came from alopecia areata patients. This sample was taken from a study of CD8+ T cells in alopecia areata. Study-wide context: Patients given treatment had severity scored by the percentage of scalp area affected. Study-level findings and limits: With patients, TCR sharing proved less clear than in mice, a difference possibly related to HLA.

This CDR3 has 11 residues. The germline V and J ends were trimmed by 5 bases and 3 bases, with 5 bases remaining between them. CDR1 and CDR2 (germline): SNHLY, FYNNEI. Investigators isolated RNA and reverse transcribed it into cDNA to act as the sequencing template. Method: immunoSEQ multiplex PCR; TCRdb's copy keeps in-frame clones and lacks some. The table includes 15,000 to 20,000 clones, around 60% detected once. Sample: skin, taken at week 4, from a patient treated with tofacitinib. This chain uses TRBV2 with TRBJ2-7; D uncertain. The receptor comes from a human donor with alopecia areata. For the CDR3, the DNA is TGTGCCAGCAGTTTAGTCTACGAGCAGTACTTC. Its translation: CASSLVYEQYF.